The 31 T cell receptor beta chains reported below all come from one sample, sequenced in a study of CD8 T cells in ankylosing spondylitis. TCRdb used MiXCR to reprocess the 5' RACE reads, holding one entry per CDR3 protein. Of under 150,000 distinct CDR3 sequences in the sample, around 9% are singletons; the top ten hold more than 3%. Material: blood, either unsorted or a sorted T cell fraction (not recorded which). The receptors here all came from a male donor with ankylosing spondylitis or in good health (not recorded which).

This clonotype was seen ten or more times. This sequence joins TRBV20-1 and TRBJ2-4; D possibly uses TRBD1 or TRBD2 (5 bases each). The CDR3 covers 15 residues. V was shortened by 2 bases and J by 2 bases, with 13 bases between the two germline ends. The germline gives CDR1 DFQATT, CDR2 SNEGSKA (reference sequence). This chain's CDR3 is CSARWDPAPKNIQYF. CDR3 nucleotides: TGCAGTGCTAGATGGGACCCAGCCCCCAAAAACATTCAGTACTTC.

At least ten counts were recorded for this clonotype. The CDR3 region has the DNA TGTGCCAGCAGCCAAGCGGGAAGGGAGCTGTTTTTT. Amino acid sequence: CASSQAGRELFF. The chain recombines TRBV3-1 with TRBJ2-2; possibly TRBD2 for D (5 bases). Germline values: CDR1 LGHDT, CDR2 YNNKEL (reference sequence). The CDR3 extends over 12 amino acids. Trimming took 1 base from V and 9 from J, leaving 6 bases between them. Together with reference TRBV3-1 and TRBJ2-2, the CDR3 gives the full variable domain: DTAVSQTPKYLVTQMGNDKSIKCEQNLGHDTMYWYKQDSKKFLKIMFSYNNKELIINETVPNRFSPKSPDKAHLNLHINSLELGDSAVYFCASSQAGRELFFGEGSRLTVL.

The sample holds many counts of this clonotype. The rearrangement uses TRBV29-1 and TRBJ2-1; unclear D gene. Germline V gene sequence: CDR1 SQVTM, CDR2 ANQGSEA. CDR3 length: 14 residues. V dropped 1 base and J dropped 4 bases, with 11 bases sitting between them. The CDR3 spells CSVEARGSYNEQFF. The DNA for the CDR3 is TGCAGCGTTGAAGCCCGAGGCAGTTACAATGAGCAGTTCTTC.

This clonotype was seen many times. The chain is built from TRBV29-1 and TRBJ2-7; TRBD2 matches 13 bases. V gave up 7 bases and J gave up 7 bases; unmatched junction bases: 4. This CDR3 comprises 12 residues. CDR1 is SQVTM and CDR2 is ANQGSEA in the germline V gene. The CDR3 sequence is CSAMGLAGEQYF. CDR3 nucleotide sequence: TGCAGCGCCATGGGACTAGCGGGAGAGCAGTACTTC.

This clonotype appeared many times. The CDR3 reads CASSFSENTEAFF. The CDR3 nucleotides are TGTGCCAGCAGTTTTTCAGAGAACACTGAAGCTTTCTTT. The J gene is TRBJ1-1, the V gene TRBV12-3 or TRBV12-4; no clear D. V dropped 3 bases and J dropped 1 base, with 6 bases sitting between them. This CDR3 has 13 amino acids.

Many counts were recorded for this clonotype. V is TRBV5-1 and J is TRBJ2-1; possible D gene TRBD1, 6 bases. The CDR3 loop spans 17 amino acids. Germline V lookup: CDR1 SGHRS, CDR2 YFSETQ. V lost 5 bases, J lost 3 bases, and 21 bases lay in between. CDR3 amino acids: CASSGRADGTNYNEQFF. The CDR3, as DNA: TGCGCCAGCAGTGGTAGGGCAGATGGGACAAACTACAATGAGCAGTTCTTC.

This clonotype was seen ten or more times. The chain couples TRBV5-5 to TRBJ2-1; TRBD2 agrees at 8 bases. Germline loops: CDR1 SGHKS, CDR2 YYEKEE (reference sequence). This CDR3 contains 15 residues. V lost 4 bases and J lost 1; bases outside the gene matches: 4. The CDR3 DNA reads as TGTGCCAGCAGCCCCCTAGCGGGTTCCTACAATGAGCAGTTCTTC. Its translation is CASSPLAGSYNEQFF.

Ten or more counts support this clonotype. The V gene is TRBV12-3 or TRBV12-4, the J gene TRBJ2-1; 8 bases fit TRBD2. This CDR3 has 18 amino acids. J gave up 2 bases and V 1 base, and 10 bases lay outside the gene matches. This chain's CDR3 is CASSLDRLAGIPYNEQFF. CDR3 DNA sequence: TGTGCCAGCAGTTTAGATCGGCTAGCGGGTATTCCCTACAATGAGCAGTTCTTC.

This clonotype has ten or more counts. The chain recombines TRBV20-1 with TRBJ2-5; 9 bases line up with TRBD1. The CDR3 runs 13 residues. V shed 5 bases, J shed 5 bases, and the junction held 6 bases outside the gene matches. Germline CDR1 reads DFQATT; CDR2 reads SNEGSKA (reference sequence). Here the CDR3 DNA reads TGCAGTGCTCTTTACAGGGGGCAGGAGACCCAGTACTTC. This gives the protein CSALYRGQETQYF.

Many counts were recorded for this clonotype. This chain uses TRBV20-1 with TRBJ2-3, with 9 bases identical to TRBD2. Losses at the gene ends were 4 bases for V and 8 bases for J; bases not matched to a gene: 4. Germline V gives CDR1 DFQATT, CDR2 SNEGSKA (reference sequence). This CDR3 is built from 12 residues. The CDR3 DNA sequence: TGCAGTGCTATGGCGGGAGGGCGTACGCAGTATTTT. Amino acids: CSAMAGGRTQYF.

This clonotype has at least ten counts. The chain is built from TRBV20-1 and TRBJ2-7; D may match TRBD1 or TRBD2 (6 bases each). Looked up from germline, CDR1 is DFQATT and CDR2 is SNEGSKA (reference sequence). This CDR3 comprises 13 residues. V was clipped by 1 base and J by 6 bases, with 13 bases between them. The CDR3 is CSARVTGRIEQYF. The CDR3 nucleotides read TGCAGTGCTAGAGTCACAGGGAGGATCGAGCAGTACTTC.

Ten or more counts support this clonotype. The CDR3 nucleotides read TGCGCCAGCAGCTTGGGACAAGTCGGTCAGAATGAAAAACTGTTTTTT. Translating gives CASSLGQVGQNEKLFF. The V call is TRBV5-1, the J call TRBJ1-4; unclear D gene. The CDR3 consists of 16 residues. V dropped 0 bases and J dropped 5 bases, with 14 bases sitting between them. Germline V gene data show CDR1 as SGHRS and CDR2 as YFSETQ.

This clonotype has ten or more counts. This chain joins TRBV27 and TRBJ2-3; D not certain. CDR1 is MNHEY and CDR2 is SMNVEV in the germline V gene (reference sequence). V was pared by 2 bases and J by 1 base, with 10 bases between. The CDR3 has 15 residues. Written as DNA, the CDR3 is TGTGCCAGCAGTTTAGTTGCCTGGGGCACAGATACGCAGTATTTT. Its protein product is CASSLVAWGTDTQYF.

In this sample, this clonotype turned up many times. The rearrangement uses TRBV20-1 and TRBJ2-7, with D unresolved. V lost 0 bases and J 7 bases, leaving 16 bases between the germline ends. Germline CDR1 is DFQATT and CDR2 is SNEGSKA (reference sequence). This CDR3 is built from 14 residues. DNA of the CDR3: TGCAGTGCTAGAGATCTGGACCCCTCGGTTGAGCAGTACTTC. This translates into CSARDLDPSVEQYF.

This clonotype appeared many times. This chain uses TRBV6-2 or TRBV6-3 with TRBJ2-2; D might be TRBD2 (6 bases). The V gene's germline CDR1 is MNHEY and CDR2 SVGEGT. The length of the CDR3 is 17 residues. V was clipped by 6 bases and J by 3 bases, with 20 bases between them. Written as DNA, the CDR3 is TGTGCCAGCAGCCCGTTGGGGTTGCGGAGGGACACCGGGGAGCTGTTTTTT. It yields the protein CASSPLGLRRDTGELFF.

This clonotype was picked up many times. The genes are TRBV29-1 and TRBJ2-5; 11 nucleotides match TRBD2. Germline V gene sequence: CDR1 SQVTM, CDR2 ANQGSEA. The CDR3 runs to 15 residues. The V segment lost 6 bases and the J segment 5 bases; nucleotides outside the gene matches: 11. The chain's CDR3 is CSVIRLAGIGETQYF. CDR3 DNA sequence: TGCAGCGTGATACGACTAGCGGGAATTGGCGAGACCCAGTACTTC.

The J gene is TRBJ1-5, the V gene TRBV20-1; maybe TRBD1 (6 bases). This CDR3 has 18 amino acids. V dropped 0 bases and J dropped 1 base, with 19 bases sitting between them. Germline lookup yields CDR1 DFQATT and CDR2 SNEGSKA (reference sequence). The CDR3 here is CSARDPGRGVGSNQPQHF. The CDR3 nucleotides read TGCAGTGCTAGAGATCCAGGCAGGGGTGTAGGAAGCAATCAGCCCCAGCATTTT.

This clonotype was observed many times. The CDR3 spells CASSLNTPLPIHNEQFF. The CDR3 coding sequence is TGTGCCAGCAGCCTCAATACACCTCTCCCCATACACAATGAGCAGTTCTTC. This chain uses TRBV28 with TRBJ2-1; D is unclear. V was trimmed by 6 bases and J by 5 bases, leaving 23 bases between them. In germline, CDR1 is MDHEN, CDR2 SYDVKM. This CDR3 comprises 17 residues. Combining the CDR3 with reference TRBV28 and TRBJ2-1 gives the whole variable domain DVKVTQSSRYLVKRTGEKVFLECVQDMDHENMFWYRQDPGLGLRLIYFSYDVKMKEKGDIPEGYSVSREKKERFSLILESASTNQTSMYLCASSLNTPLPIHNEQFFGPGTRLTVL.

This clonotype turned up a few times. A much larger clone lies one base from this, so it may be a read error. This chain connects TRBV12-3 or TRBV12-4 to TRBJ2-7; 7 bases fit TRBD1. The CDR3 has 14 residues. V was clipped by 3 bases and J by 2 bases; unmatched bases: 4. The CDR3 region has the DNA TGTGCCAGCAGTTTTTATCAGGGGGCCTACGAGCAGTACTTC. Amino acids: CASSFYQGAYEQYF.

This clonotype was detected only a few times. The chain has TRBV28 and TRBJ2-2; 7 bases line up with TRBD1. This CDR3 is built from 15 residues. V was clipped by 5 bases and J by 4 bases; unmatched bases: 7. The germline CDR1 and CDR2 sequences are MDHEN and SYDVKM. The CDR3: CASSKGGAGTGELFF. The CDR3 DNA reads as TGTGCCAGCAGTAAAGGGGGCGCGGGCACCGGGGAGCTGTTTTTT.

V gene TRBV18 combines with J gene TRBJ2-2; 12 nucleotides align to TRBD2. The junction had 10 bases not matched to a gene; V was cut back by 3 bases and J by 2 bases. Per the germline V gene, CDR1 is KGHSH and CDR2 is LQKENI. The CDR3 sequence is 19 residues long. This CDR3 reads CASSPTLTTSGRNTGELFF. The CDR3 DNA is TGTGCCAGCTCACCTACGCTCACGACTAGCGGGAGAAACACCGGGGAGCTGTTTTTT.

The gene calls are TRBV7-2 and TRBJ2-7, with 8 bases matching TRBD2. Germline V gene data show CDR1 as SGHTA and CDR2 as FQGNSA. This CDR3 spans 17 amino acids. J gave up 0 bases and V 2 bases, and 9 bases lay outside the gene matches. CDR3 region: CASSLREASGSSYEQYF. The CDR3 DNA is TGTGCCAGCAGCTTACGTGAAGCCAGCGGGAGCTCCTACGAGCAGTACTTC.

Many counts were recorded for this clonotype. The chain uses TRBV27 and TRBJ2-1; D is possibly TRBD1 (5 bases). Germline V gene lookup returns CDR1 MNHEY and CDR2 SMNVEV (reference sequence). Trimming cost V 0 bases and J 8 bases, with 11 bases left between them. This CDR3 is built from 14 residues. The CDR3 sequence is CASSLSEGAYEQFF. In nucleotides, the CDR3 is TGTGCCAGCAGTTTATCGGAAGGGGCGTATGAGCAGTTCTTC.

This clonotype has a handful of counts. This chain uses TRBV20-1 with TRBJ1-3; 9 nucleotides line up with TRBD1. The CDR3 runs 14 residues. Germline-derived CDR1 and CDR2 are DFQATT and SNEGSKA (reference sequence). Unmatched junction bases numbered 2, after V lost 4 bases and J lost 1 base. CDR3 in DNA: TGCAGTGCTACCGACAGGGGGTCTGGAAACACCATATATTTT. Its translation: CSATDRGSGNTIYF.

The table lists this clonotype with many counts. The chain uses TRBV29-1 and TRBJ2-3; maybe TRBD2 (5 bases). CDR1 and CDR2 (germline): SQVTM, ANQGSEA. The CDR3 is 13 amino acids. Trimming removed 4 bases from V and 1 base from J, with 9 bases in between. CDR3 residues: CSVAGSGTDTQYF. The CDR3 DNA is TGCAGCGTTGCTGGTAGCGGCACAGATACGCAGTATTTT.

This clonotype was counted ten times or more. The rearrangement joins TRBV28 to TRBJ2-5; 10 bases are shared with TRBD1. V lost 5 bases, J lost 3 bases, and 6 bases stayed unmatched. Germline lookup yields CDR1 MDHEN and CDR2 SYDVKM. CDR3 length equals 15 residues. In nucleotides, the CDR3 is TGTGCCAGCAGTCCCGGGACAGGGGCCGAAGAGACCCAGTACTTC. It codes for CASSPGTGAEETQYF.

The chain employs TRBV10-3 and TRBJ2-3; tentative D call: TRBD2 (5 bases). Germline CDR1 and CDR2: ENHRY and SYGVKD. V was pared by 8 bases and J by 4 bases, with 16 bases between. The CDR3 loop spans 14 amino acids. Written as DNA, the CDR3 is TGTGCCATCGCCGACCCGGAGAGGGCAGATACGCAGTATTTT. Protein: CAIADPERADTQYF.

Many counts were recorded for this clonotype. This chain's CDR3 is CSARDLRGSGTEAFF. The CDR3 DNA is TGCAGTGCTAGAGATCTCAGGGGCTCGGGCACTGAAGCTTTCTTT. The chain couples TRBV20-1 to TRBJ1-1; D may be TRBD1 (6 bases). Germline-derived CDR1 and CDR2 are DFQATT and SNEGSKA (reference sequence). The V end lost 0 bases, the J end lost 4 bases, and 15 bases lay between the germline ends. The CDR3 runs to 15 residues.

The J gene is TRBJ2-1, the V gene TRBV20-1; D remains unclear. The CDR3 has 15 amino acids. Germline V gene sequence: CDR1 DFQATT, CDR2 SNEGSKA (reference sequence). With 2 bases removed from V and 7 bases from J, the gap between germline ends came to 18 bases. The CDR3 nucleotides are TGCAGTGCTAGAAGCGCGTCGAGAAGGTTAAATGAGCAGTTCTTC. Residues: CSARSASRRLNEQFF.

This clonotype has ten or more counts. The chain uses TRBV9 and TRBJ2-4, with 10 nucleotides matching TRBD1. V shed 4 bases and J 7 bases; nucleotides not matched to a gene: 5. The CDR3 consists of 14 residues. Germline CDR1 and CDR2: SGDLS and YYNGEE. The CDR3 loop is CASSHGTGENIQYF. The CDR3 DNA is TGTGCCAGCAGCCATGGGACAGGGGAGAACATTCAGTACTTC.

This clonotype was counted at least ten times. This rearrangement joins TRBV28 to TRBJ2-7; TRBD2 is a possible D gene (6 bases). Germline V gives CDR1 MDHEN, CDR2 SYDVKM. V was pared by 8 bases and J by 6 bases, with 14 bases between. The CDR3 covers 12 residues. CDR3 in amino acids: CASGRESSEQYF. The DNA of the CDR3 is TGTGCCAGCGGACGGGAGAGTTCCGAGCAGTACTTC.